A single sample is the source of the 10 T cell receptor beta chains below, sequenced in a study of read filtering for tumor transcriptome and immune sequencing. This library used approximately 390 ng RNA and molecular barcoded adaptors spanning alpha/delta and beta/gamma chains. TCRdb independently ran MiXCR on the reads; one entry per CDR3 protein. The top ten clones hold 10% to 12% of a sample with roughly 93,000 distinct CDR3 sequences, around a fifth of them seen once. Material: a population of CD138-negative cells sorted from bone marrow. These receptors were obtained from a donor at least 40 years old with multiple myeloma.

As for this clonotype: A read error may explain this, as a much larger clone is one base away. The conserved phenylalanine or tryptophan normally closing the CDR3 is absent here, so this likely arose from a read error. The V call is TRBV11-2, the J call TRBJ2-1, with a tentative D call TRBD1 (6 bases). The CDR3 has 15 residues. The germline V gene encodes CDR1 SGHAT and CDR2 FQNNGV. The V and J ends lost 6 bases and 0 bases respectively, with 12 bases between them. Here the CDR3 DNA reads TGTGCCAGCAGGCCTAGGGGGAGCTCCTACAATGAGCAGTTCTCC. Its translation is CASRPRGSSYNEQFS.

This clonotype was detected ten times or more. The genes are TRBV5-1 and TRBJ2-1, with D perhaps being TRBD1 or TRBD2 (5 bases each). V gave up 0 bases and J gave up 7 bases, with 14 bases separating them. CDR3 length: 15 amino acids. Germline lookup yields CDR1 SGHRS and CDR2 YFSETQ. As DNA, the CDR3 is TGCGCCAGCAGCTTGGTCTCCGGGACGCGGAATGAGCAGTTCTTC. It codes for CASSLVSGTRNEQFF. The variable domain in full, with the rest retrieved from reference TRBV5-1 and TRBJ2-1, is KAGVTQTPRYLIKTRGQQVTLSCSPISGHRSVSWYQQTPGQGLQFLFEYFSETQRNKGNFPGRFSGRQFSNSRSEMNVSTLELGDSALYLCASSLVSGTRNEQFFGPGTRLTVL.

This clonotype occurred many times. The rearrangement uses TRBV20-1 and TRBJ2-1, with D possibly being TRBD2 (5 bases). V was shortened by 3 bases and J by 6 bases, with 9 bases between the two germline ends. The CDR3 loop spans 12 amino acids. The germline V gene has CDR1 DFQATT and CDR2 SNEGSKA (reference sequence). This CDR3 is CSASDYLNEQFF. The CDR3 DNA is TGCAGTGCTAGTGACTACCTCAATGAGCAGTTCTTC.

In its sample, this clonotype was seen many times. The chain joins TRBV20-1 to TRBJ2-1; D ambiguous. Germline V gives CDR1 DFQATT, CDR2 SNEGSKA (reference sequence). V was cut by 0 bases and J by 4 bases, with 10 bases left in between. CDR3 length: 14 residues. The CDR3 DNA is TGCAGTGCTAGAGATTTGGTATCATACAATGAGCAGTTCTTC. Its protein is CSARDLVSYNEQFF.

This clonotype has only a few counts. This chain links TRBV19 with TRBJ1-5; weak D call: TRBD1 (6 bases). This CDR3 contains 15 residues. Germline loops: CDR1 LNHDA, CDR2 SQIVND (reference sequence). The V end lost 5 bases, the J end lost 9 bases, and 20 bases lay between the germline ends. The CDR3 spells CASSQPQGGGWPQHF. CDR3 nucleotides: TGTGCCAGTAGTCAGCCTCAGGGAGGGGGATGGCCCCAGCATTTT. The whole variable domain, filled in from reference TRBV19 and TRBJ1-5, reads DGGITQSPKYLFRKEGQNVTLSCEQNLNHDAMYWYRQDPGQGLRLIYYSQIVNDFQKGDIAEGYSVSREKKESFPLTVTSAQKNPTAFYLCASSQPQGGGWPQHFGDGTRLSIL.

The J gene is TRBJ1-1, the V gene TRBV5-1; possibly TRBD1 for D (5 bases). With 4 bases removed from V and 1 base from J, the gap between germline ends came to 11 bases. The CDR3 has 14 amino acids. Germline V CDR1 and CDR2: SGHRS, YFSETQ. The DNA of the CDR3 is TGCGCCAGCAGCCAGACAAGGGGGAACACTGAAGCTTTCTTT. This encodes CASSQTRGNTEAFF.

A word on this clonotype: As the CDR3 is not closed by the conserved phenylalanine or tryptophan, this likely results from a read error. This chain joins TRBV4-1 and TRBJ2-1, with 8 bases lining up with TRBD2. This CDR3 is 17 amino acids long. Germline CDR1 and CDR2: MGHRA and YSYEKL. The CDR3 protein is CASSHDELAGSYNQQFV. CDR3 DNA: TGCGCCAGCAGCCATGATGAGTTAGCGGGGTCCTACAATCAGCAGTTCGTC.

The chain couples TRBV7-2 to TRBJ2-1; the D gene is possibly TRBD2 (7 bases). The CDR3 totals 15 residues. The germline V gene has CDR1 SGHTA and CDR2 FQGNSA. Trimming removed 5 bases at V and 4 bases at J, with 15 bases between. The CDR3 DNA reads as TGTGCCAGCAGCGTAGGGGGGGGGGGTTACAATGAGCAGTTCTTC. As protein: CASSVGGGGYNEQFF.

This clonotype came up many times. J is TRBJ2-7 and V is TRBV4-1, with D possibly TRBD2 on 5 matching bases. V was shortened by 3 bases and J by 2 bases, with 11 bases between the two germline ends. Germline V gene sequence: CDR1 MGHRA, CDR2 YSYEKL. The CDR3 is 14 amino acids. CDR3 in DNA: TGCGCCAGCAGCCATGGAGACGGGACCTACGAGCAGTACTTC. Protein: CASSHGDGTYEQYF.

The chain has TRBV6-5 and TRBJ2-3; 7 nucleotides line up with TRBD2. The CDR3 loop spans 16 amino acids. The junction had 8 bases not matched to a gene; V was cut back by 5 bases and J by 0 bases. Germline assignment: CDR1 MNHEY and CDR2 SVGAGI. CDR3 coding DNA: TGTGCCAGCAGTCCAACGGGGGGACCCAGCACAGATACGCAGTATTTT. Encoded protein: CASSPTGGPSTDTQYF.